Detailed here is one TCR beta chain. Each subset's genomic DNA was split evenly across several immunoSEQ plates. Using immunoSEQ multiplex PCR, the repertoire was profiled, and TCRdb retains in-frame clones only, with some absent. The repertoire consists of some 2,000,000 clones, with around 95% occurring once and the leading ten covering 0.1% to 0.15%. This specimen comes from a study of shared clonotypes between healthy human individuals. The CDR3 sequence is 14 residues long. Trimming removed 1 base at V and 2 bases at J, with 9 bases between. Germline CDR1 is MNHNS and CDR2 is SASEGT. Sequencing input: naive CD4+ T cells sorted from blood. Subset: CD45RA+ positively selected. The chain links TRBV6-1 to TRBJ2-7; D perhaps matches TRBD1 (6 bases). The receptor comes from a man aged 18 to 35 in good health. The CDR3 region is CASSEEQGTYEQYF. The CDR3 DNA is TGTGCCAGCAGTGAAGAACAGGGAACCTACGAGCAGTACTTC.